Presented here are 5 T cell receptor beta chains from one specimen sequenced in a study of regulatory T cells in long-lasting Graves disease. Sequencing libraries for TCR beta were prepared with iRepertoire HTBI primers and Arm-PCR of CDR3 regions. TCRdb redid the calling of the multiplex PCR reads with MiXCR, one entry per CDR3 protein. The repertoire holds hundreds of thousands of distinct CDR3 sequences, roughly 16% seen once, with 15% to 20% in the top ten. The sample's time point: newly diagnosed GD, antithyroid drugs for less than 3 months. Making the TCR library involved RNA that had been extracted from PBMCs. These data also featured in a second study, about T cells in Graves' hyperthyroidism and ophthalmopathy.

This specimen consisted of peripheral blood mononuclear cells (PBMCs), obtained at new diagnosis, from a patient treated with antithyroid drugs. These receptors all come from a woman in her 30s with Graves disease.

The chain employs TRBV5-1 and TRBJ2-7; D could derive from TRBD1 or TRBD2 (5 bases each). CDR1 SGHRS and CDR2 YFSETQ come from the germline V gene. V gave up 4 bases and J gave up 1 base, with 15 bases separating them. The CDR3 has 15 amino acids. Here the CDR3 reads CASSPGTVGSYEQYF. CDR3 DNA: TGCGCCAGCAGCCCGGGGACGGTGGGGTCCTACGAGCAGTACTTC.

There are a few counts of this clonotype. The V call is TRBV12-5, the J call TRBJ2-3; 11 bases align to TRBD1. The CDR3 has 15 residues. The J segment lost 5 bases and the V segment lost 2 bases, leaving 3 bases of the junction unmatched. Germline V gene lookup returns CDR1 LGHNT and CDR2 FRNRAP. For the CDR3, the DNA is TGTGCTAGTGGTTTGTTGGGACAGGGGGGAGATACGCAGTATTTT. It is translated as CASGLLGQGGDTQYF.

Note on this clonotype: Germline is not matched at one junction end, which may reflect a read error. The V and J genes are TRBV18 and TRBJ2-5, with 7 bases matching TRBD1. The CDR3 consists of 14 residues. CDR1 and CDR2 (germline): KGHSH, LQKENI. CDR3 sequence (DNA): TGTGCCAGCTCACTTCGGGACAGTCAAGGGACCCAGTACTTC. It yields the protein CASSLRDSQGTQYF.

This clonotype has just a few counts. The chain employs TRBV20-1 and TRBJ1-2; D may be TRBD1 (5 bases). Germline V gene lookup returns CDR1 DFQATT and CDR2 SNEGSKA (reference sequence). V lost 3 bases and J lost 6, with 14 bases in between. The CDR3 is 13 residues long. CDR3 amino acids: CSASRGRTDGYTF. CDR3 sequence (DNA): TGCAGTGCTAGTAGGGGTAGGACCGATGGCTACACCTTC.

V usage is TRBV3-1 and J usage is TRBJ2-1; 14 nucleotides agree with TRBD2. This CDR3 comprises 18 residues. Germline assignment: CDR1 LGHDT and CDR2 YNNKEL (reference sequence). After removal of 1 base from V and 4 bases from J, the junction contained 6 bases not matched to a gene. This CDR3 is CASSQVGTSGGNYNEQFF. The CDR3 DNA is TGTGCCAGCAGCCAAGTAGGGACTAGCGGGGGTAATTACAATGAGCAGTTCTTC.